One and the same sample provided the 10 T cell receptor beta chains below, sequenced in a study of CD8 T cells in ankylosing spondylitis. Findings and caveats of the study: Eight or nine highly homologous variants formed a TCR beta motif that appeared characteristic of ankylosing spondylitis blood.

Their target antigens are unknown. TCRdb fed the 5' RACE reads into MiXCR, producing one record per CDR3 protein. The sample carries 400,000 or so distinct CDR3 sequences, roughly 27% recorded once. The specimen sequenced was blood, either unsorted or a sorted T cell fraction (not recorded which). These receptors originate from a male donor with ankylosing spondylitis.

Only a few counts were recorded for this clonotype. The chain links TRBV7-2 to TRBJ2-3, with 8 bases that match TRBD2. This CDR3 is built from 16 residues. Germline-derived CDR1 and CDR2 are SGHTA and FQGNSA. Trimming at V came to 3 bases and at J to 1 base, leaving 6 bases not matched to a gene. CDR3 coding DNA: TGTGCCAGCAGCTTCACAGCGGGAGTGGGCACAGATACGCAGTATTTT. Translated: CASSFTAGVGTDTQYF.

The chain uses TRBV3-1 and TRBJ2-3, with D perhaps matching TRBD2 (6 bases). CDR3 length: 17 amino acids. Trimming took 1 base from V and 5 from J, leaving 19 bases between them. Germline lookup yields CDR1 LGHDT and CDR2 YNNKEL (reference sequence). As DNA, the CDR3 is TGTGCCAGCAGCCAAGTGTTTAGCGGAGGTGGTAGAGATACGCAGTATTTT. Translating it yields CASSQVFSGGGRDTQYF.

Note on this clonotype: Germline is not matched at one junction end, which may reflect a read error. CDR3: CASRLGRDLNTEAFF. The DNA for the CDR3 is TGTGCCAGCAGGTTAGGGCGGGATTTGAACACTGAAGCTTTCTTT. The chain recombines TRBV7-9 with TRBJ1-1; D not certain. There are 15 residues in the CDR3. Germline CDR1 and CDR2: SEHNR and FQNEAQ (reference sequence).

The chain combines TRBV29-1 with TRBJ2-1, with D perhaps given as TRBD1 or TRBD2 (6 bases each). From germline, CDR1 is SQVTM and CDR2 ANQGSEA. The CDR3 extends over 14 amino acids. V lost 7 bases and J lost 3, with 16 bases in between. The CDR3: CSGKGGGFYNEQFF. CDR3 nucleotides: TGCAGCGGAAAAGGGGGAGGTTTCTACAATGAGCAGTTCTTC.

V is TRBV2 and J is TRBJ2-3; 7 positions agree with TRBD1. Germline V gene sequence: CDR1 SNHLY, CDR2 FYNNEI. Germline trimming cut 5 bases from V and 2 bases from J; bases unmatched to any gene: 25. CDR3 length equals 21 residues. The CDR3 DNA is TGTGCCAGCAGTCTCCCCCTAGGGGCTGACGGGACAGAGGGGACCACAGATACGCAGTATTTT. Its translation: CASSLPLGADGTEGTTDTQYF.

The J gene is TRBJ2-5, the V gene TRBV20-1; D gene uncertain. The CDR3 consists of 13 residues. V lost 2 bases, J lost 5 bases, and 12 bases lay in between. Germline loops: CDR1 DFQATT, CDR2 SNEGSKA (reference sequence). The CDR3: CSARITGRETQYF. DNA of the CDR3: TGCAGTGCTAGAATCACTGGGCGGGAGACCCAGTACTTC.

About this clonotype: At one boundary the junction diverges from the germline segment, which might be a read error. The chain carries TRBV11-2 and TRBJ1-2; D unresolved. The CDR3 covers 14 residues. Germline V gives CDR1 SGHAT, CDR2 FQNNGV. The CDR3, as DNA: TGTGCCATCAGCCCCCAGAGATTAAACTATGGCTACACCTTC. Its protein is CAISPQRLNYGYTF. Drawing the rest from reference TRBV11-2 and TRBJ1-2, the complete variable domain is EAGVAQSPRYKIIEKRQSVAFWCNPISGHATLYWYQQILGQGPKLLIQFQNNGVVDDSQLPKDRFSAERLKGVDSTLKIQPAKLEDSAVYLCAISPQRLNYGYTFGSGTRLTVV.

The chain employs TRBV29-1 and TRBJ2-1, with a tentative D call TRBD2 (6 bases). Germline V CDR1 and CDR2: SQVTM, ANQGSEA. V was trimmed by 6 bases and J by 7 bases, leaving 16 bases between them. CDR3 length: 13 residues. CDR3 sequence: CSVGGSGGNEQFF. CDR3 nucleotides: TGCAGCGTGGGGGGATCGGGTGGTAATGAGCAGTTCTTC.

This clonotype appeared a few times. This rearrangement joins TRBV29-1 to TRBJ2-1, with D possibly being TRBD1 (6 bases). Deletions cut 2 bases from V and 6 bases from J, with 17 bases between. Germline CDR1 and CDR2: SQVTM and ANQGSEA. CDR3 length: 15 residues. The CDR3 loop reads CSVELRGRGINEQFF. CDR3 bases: TGCAGCGTTGAACTCCGGGGCAGGGGCATCAATGAGCAGTTCTTC.

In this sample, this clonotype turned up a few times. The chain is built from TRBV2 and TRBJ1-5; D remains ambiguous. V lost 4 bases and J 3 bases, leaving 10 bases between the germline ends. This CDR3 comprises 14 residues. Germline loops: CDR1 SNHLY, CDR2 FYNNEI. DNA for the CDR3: TGTGCCAGCAGTGCAGCCAGACTCAATCAGCCCCAGCATTTT. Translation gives CASSAARLNQPQHF.